This paragraph reports one TCR beta chain. In germline, CDR1 is LGHNA, CDR2 YNFKEQ. J lost 5 bases, V lost 4 bases, and 16 bases had no gene match. The CDR3 contains 18 residues. Profiled with immunoSEQ multiplex PCR; TCRdb holds only in-frame clones, not every one. The profile shows 190,000 or so clones, more than 75% of them singletons. This sample stems from a study of blood T cell repertoires in COVID-19. The receptor's source is a woman aged 18-29 years who had recovered from COVID-19. The chain employs TRBV4-2 and TRBJ2-1; TRBD2 matches at 8 bases. Sequencing was done on a sample of peripheral blood. The CDR3 spells CASSLRRIAGTGNNEQFF. In DNA form, the CDR3 reads TGTGCCAGCAGCCTAAGACGAATAGCGGGAACAGGCAACAATGAGCAGTTCTTC.